The text below deals with one T cell receptor (beta chain). The data originate from a study of blood T cell repertoires in COVID-19. At the level of the study: Italy, Spain and the United States were the sources of the convalescent and acute COVID-19 samples. T cells, B-cell-depleted T cells, or PBMCs supplied cDNA or gDNA.

Source study methods: Estimation of nucleated cell counts was performed using reference gene primer amplification. Assay used: immunoSEQ multiplex PCR; TCRdb lists only in-frame clones, some missing. V and J calls and clone size are those listed in that table; D and trimming were worked out from the DNA. The data contain about 50,000 clones, under 90% of them singletons. V dropped 1 base and J dropped 3; count of bases not matched to a gene: 3. Looked up from germline, CDR1 is MGHDK and CDR2 is SYGVNS. CDR3 length equals 15 residues. The sample consisted of peripheral blood. The chain is built from TRBV25-1 and TRBJ2-1, with TRBD2 identical over 7 bases. The clonotype was recovered from a woman older than 75 with COVID-19, enrolled during active disease. In nucleotides, the CDR3 is TGTGCCAGCAGTGAATTAGGACTAGACTACAATGAGCAGTTCTTC. Encoded protein: CASSELGLDYNEQFF.